This entry lists 5 T cell receptor beta chains sequenced from one sample in a study of beta chain features in type 1 diabetes. Isolated RNA was reverse transcribed in full, so expressed TCRB transcripts were sequenced. Generated by immunoSEQ multiplex PCR, the TCRdb table keeps only in-frame clones and is missing some. The sample consists of 250,000 to 350,000 clones, roughly 15% of them appearing once. The sample taken for sequencing was central memory CD4+ T cells from blood. The receptor set was obtained from a man aged 30 to 39 in good health.

This clone was seen only a few times. The rearrangement uses TRBV6-1 and TRBJ2-7; TRBD2 matches 11 bases. The CDR3 sequence is 15 residues long. V lost 6 bases, J lost 0 bases, and 4 bases stayed unmatched. Germline V gene lookup returns CDR1 MNHNS and CDR2 SASEGT. The CDR3 nucleotides read TGTGCCAGCAGCCCCCTAGCGGGAGGCTCCTACGAGCAGTACGTC. This sequence encodes CASSPLAGGSYEQYV.

This clone was recorded a few times. CDR3: CASSDRGRDSGEHF. The CDR3 DNA follows: TGTGCCAGTAGCGACAGGGGTCGGGACAGTGGGGAGCATTTT. The chain uses TRBV19 and TRBJ1-5, with 8 bases that match TRBD1. V shed 6 bases, J shed 14 bases, and the junction held 15 bases outside the gene matches. The CDR3 has 14 amino acids. Germline V lookup: CDR1 LNHDA, CDR2 SQIVND (reference sequence).

The rearrangement uses TRBV7-9 and TRBJ1-2; D call uncertain. The length of the CDR3 is 13 residues. The V and J ends lost 3 bases and 2 bases respectively, with 7 bases between them. Germline-derived CDR1 and CDR2 are SEHNR and FQNEAQ (reference sequence). The CDR3 region is CASSFPSNYGYTF. CDR3 nucleotides: TGTGCCAGCAGCTTTCCTTCCAACTATGGCTACACCTTC.

This clone appeared a few times. This chain connects TRBV7-8 to TRBJ1-2, with unresolved D. Germline V lookup: CDR1 SGHVS, CDR2 FQNEAQ. Trimming cost V 6 bases and J 7 bases, with 12 bases left between them. The length of the CDR3 is 12 residues. CDR3 coding DNA: TGTGCCAGCAGTCCTCGCTCGGGTGGCTACACCTTC. Its protein is CASSPRSGGYTF.

Many counts were recorded for this clone. The chain joins TRBV2 to TRBJ2-1; D gene unclear. This CDR3 region has 14 residues. The germline gives CDR1 SNHLY, CDR2 FYNNEI. Trimming stripped 6 bases from V and 5 bases from J, with 14 bases between. The CDR3 protein is CASRQRPAHNEQFF. For the CDR3, the DNA is TGTGCCAGCAGGCAAAGGCCGGCGCACAATGAGCAGTTCTTC.